The clone carrying this TCR beta chain was detected only a few times. This entry belongs to a study of blood T cell repertoires in COVID-19. Study overall: The origin of the acute and convalescent COVID-19 samples was the United States, Italy and Spain. Sources were T cells, B-cell-depleted T cells, or PBMCs; the material itself was cDNA or gDNA.

In the original processing: For nucleated cells, counts were estimated from reference gene primer amplification. The data were produced by immunoSEQ multiplex PCR, yet TCRdb's version contains in-frame clones alone and is incomplete. V and J calls and clone size come straight from that table; D and trimming were deduced from the DNA. The data hold under 250,000 clones, with almost 85% observed a single time. V lost 3 bases, J lost 5 bases, and 13 bases lay in between. CDR3 length equals 14 residues. The germline V gene encodes CDR1 MNHNY and CDR2 SVGAGI (reference sequence). The sample taken for sequencing was peripheral blood. The sequence was obtained from a woman aged 40 to 55 with acute or convalescent COVID-19. V usage is TRBV6-6 and J usage is TRBJ1-2, with D perhaps TRBD1 (6 bases). CDR3 DNA: TGTGCCAGCAGTTATGGCCAGGGGCAATATGGCTACACCTTC. Its protein is CASSYGQGQYGYTF.